The 27 T cell receptor beta chains reported below all come from one sample, sequenced in a study of cytomegalovirus exposure and HLA in healthy donors. In the PCR, 60 Vbeta and 13 Jbeta primers were used. Only in-frame clones appear in the TCRdb table, and some are missing; sequencing was by immunoSEQ multiplex PCR. The profile shows approximately 110,000 clones, approximately 80% of them singletons. Sequencing used PBMCs. The receptors originated from a human donor in good health.

The chain combines TRBV7-9 with TRBJ2-1, with D uncertain. Per germline, CDR1 SEHNR and CDR2 FQNEAQ (reference sequence). The germline V and J ends were trimmed by 5 bases and 4 bases, with 6 bases remaining between them. CDR3 length: 12 residues. CDR3 sequence reads: CASSARYNEQFF. In DNA form, the CDR3 reads TGTGCCAGCAGCGCGAGATACAATGAGCAGTTCTTC.

The DNA of the CDR3 is TGTGCCAGCAGGATAGGAGGGGAGAACTATGGCTACACCTTC. This gives the protein CASRIGGENYGYTF. The V call is TRBV4-2, the J call TRBJ1-2; TRBD1 might be the D (5 bases). Germline CDR1 LGHNA, CDR2 YNFKEQ. CDR3 length: 14 residues. V shed 6 bases and J shed 2 bases, with 13 bases lying between them.

The rearrangement joins TRBV28 to TRBJ1-2; weak D call: TRBD1 (5 bases). Trimming cost V 6 bases and J 4 bases, with 15 bases left between them. The CDR3 has 14 residues. Germline values: CDR1 MDHEN, CDR2 SYDVKM. DNA for the CDR3: TGTGCCAGCAGGGATCCACTCGGGGGCTATGGCTACACCTTC. Protein: CASRDPLGGYGYTF.

The chain uses TRBV7-9 and TRBJ1-4, with D perhaps matching TRBD1 (6 bases). Looked up from germline, CDR1 is SEHNR and CDR2 is FQNEAQ (reference sequence). The V and J ends lost 5 bases and 5 bases respectively, with 15 bases between them. The CDR3 runs 15 residues. The CDR3 bases are TGTGCCAGCAGCCCGGCGGGGAGGGGGAATGAAAAACTGTTTTTT. Its translation is CASSPAGRGNEKLFF.

This clone was recorded a few times. The chain joins TRBV7-6 to TRBJ2-1, with 14 bases lining up with TRBD2. Germline V lookup: CDR1 SGHVS, CDR2 FNYEAQ. The CDR3 loop spans 21 amino acids. V was clipped by 1 base and J by 4 bases; unmatched bases: 15. Here the CDR3 DNA reads TGTGCCAGCAGCTTAGTGGGGGGACTAGCGGGAGCAGGGGGACTGTACAATGAGCAGTTCTTC. This codes for CASSLVGGLAGAGGLYNEQFF.

The chain combines TRBV10-2 with TRBJ2-5; D might be TRBD2 (7 bases). CDR3 length: 14 residues. The ends were cut back, 2 bases at V and 1 base at J, with 8 bases in the middle. The germline CDR1 and CDR2 sequences are WSHSY and SAAADI. DNA for the CDR3: TGCGCCAGCAGTGAGGGGGGGGCCCAAGAGACCCAGTACTTC. This sequence encodes CASSEGGAQETQYF.

The J gene is TRBJ1-2, the V gene TRBV6-1; unclear D gene. The CDR3 runs to 13 residues. Per germline, CDR1 MNHNS and CDR2 SASEGT. Trimming took off 8 bases at V and 3 bases at J, with 13 bases between the two ends. As DNA, the CDR3 is TGTGCCAGCGAGGTGAGGCGGCACTATGGCTACACCTTC. It specifies CASEVRRHYGYTF.

This clone showed up just a few times. The chain combines TRBV7-6 with TRBJ1-1; D gene ambiguous. CDR1 SGHVS and CDR2 FNYEAQ come from the germline V gene. This CDR3 region has 17 residues. V gave up 1 base and J gave up 5 bases, with 20 bases separating them. The DNA for the CDR3 is TGTGCCAGCAGCTTAGTAGGAGGGTATCGGGGTGGGACTGAAGCTTTCTTT. As protein: CASSLVGGYRGGTEAFF. Filled out from reference TRBV7-6 and TRBJ1-1, the complete variable domain reads GAGVSQSPRYKVTKRGQDVALRCDPISGHVSLYWYRQALGQGPEFLTYFNYEAQQDKSGLPNDRFSAERPEGSISTLTIQRTEQRDSAMYRCASSLVGGYRGGTEAFFGQGTRLTVV.

The gene calls are TRBV6-6 and TRBJ1-1, with D perhaps matching TRBD1 (5 bases). The CDR3 is made up of 13 amino acids. V gave up 5 bases and J gave up 4 bases, with 11 bases separating them. CDR1 and CDR2 from the germline V gene are MNHNY and SVGAGI (reference sequence). This CDR3 is CASSAGFTTEAFF. In DNA, the CDR3 is TGTGCCAGCAGTGCAGGGTTTACCACTGAAGCTTTCTTT.

The gene calls are TRBV10-1 and TRBJ2-3, with TRBD2 matching over 7 bases. Germline V gene lookup returns CDR1 WNHNN and CDR2 SYGVQD (reference sequence). This CDR3 is 14 amino acids long. J lost 0 bases, V lost 4 bases, and 1 base had no gene match. CDR3 amino acids: CASSGEGSTDTQYF. The CDR3 DNA reads TGCGCCAGCAGTGGGGAGGGAAGCACAGATACGCAGTATTTT.

The V gene is TRBV7-2, the J gene TRBJ2-7, with 8 nucleotides matching TRBD1. This CDR3 contains 15 residues. Per germline, CDR1 SGHTA and CDR2 FQGNSA. Losses at the gene ends were 0 bases for V and 3 bases for J; bases not matched to a gene: 4. In DNA, the CDR3 is TGTGCCAGCAGCTTAGCTTCGGGACAGGACTACGAGCAGTACTTC. It specifies CASSLASGQDYEQYF.

The chain carries TRBV6-1 and TRBJ1-5; D unresolved. The germline CDR1 and CDR2 sequences are MNHNS and SASEGT. V gave up 2 bases and J gave up 14 bases, with 13 bases separating them. The CDR3 has 12 amino acids. Written as DNA, the CDR3 is TGTGCCAGCAGTGAAATGACACGGGAGGAGCATTTT. Its protein is CASSEMTREEHF.

This clone showed up just a few times. J is TRBJ1-2 and V is TRBV2, with D unresolved. The CDR3 is 13 amino acids. Per the germline V gene, CDR1 is SNHLY and CDR2 is FYNNEI. Trimming removed 8 bases from V and 4 bases from J, with 14 bases in between. This CDR3 is CASGRVSGYGYTF. The CDR3, as DNA: TGTGCCAGCGGCCGGGTGTCGGGCTATGGCTACACCTTC.

The chain joins TRBV7-9 to TRBJ2-7, with D maybe TRBD1 (6 bases). The germline V gene has CDR1 SEHNR and CDR2 FQNEAQ (reference sequence). The CDR3 runs to 14 residues. The ends were cut back, 5 bases at V and 2 bases at J, with 13 bases in the middle. CDR3 sequence reads: CASSQDSAAYEQYF. The CDR3 DNA reads TGTGCCAGCAGCCAGGACAGTGCGGCCTACGAGCAGTACTTC.

The chain uses TRBV19 and TRBJ1-3, with TRBD1 matching over 8 bases. The germline gives CDR1 LNHDA, CDR2 SQIVND (reference sequence). This CDR3 comprises 18 residues. Losses at the gene ends were 1 base for V and 3 bases for J; bases not matched to a gene: 11. The CDR3 loop is CASSIGGRTGFGGNTIYF. CDR3 nucleotides: TGTGCCAGTAGTATAGGAGGACGGACAGGGTTTGGTGGAAACACCATATATTTT.

This chain uses TRBV7-6 with TRBJ1-1; D unclear. This CDR3 is built from 13 residues. Trimming took 5 bases from V and 7 from J, leaving 14 bases between them. Germline V lookup: CDR1 SGHVS, CDR2 FNYEAQ. For the CDR3, the DNA is TGTGCCAGCAGCCCCCCCGGGTCCTTTGAAGCTTTCTTT. It yields the protein CASSPPGSFEAFF.

V is TRBV6-5 and J is TRBJ1-6; D remains unclear. Germline CDR1 reads MNHEY; CDR2 reads SVGAGI. There are 14 residues in the CDR3. Deletions cut 7 bases from V and 6 bases from J, with 13 bases between. The CDR3 loop reads CASNGGGSNSPLHF. The CDR3 DNA reads TGTGCCAGCAATGGAGGTGGAAGTAATTCACCCCTCCACTTT.

The J gene is TRBJ2-2, the V gene TRBV4-1; TRBD1 matches at 7 bases. The CDR3 runs to 15 residues. V lost 4 bases, J lost 6 bases, and 8 bases stayed unmatched. Per germline, CDR1 MGHRA and CDR2 YSYEKL. CDR3 nucleotides: TGCGCCAGCAGCCTTCGACAGGGTGGATCCGGGGAGCTGTTTTTT. Protein product: CASSLRQGGSGELFF.

V and J are TRBV5-1 and TRBJ1-6; 7 nucleotides match TRBD1. The CDR3 consists of 14 residues. Germline V gene sequence: CDR1 SGHRS, CDR2 YFSETQ. Trimming took 5 bases from V and 9 from J; bases not matched to a gene: 8. CDR3 residues: CASRGDRVISPLHF. CDR3 coding DNA: TGCGCCAGCAGGGGAGACAGGGTCATTTCACCCCTCCACTTT. Full variable domain (missing parts from reference TRBV5-1 and TRBJ1-6): KAGVTQTPRYLIKTRGQQVTLSCSPISGHRSVSWYQQTPGQGLQFLFEYFSETQRNKGNFPGRFSGRQFSNSRSEMNVSTLELGDSALYLCASRGDRVISPLHFGNGTRLTVT.

The CDR3 DNA sequence: TGTGCCAGCAGTTTAGGGGCGGGGTACACTGAAGCTTTCTTT. Encoded protein: CASSLGAGYTEAFF. V usage is TRBV27 and J usage is TRBJ1-1, with D tentatively TRBD1 (5 bases). In germline, CDR1 is MNHEY, CDR2 SMNVEV (reference sequence). CDR3 length: 14 amino acids. Trimming pared 2 bases from V and 3 bases from J, leaving 10 bases between.

V usage is TRBV28 and J usage is TRBJ1-1, with D maybe TRBD1 (6 bases). The V gene's germline CDR1 is MDHEN and CDR2 SYDVKM. The CDR3 totals 12 residues. Between the trimmed V and J ends, which lost 4 bases and 5 bases, there was a span of 8 bases. In DNA, the CDR3 is TGTGCCAGCAGTTCAACAGGGACTGAAGCTTTCTTT. As protein: CASSSTGTEAFF.

This clone was found once. The chain couples TRBV18 to TRBJ2-1; possible D gene TRBD2, 5 bases. This CDR3 spans 16 amino acids. Trimming left V 5 bases short and J 0 bases short, with 14 bases between. Looked up from germline, CDR1 is KGHSH and CDR2 is LQKENI. The CDR3 DNA reads as TGTGCCAGCTCATCGGCACCGGGAAGCTCCTACAATGAGCAGTTCTTC. Translating gives CASSSAPGSSYNEQFF.

The chain is built from TRBV2 and TRBJ2-3, with 9 bases that match TRBD2. Germline V gene lookup returns CDR1 SNHLY and CDR2 FYNNEI. V was pared by 1 base and J by 10 bases, with 6 bases of the junction left unmatched. This CDR3 comprises 14 residues. CDR3 sequence (DNA): TGTGCCAGCAGTGAAGGGGGTAGCGGGAGCCCGCAGTATTTT. Protein sequence: CASSEGGSGSPQYF.

This chain uses TRBV27 with TRBJ2-7, with 7 bases lining up with TRBD2. The CDR3 is made up of 14 amino acids. Germline CDR1 and CDR2: MNHEY and SMNVEV (reference sequence). V lost 4 bases, J lost 2 bases, and 5 bases stayed unmatched. CDR3 bases: TGTGCCAGCAGTTCCAATCTAGCGGCCTACGAGCAGTACTTC. This encodes CASSSNLAAYEQYF.

This chain uses TRBV7-9 with TRBJ2-7; 10 bases agree with TRBD2. Germline CDR1 and CDR2: SEHNR and FQNEAQ (reference sequence). This CDR3 has 19 amino acids. With 1 base clipped from V and 0 bases from J, the junction kept 12 bases outside the gene matches. The CDR3 region has the DNA TGTGCCAGCAGCTTAGTGGGACTAGCGTCCCTTTTCAGCTCCTACGAGCAGTACTTC. Amino acid sequence: CASSLVGLASLFSSYEQYF.

This sequence joins TRBV7-9 and TRBJ2-2, with 9 bases that match TRBD1. Germline CDR1 and CDR2: SEHNR and FQNEAQ (reference sequence). The CDR3 is made up of 16 amino acids. Unmatched junction bases numbered 9, after V lost 6 bases and J lost 4 bases. The CDR3 here is CASSRGTGSGTGELFF. In DNA form, the CDR3 reads TGTGCCAGCAGTCGAGGGACAGGGAGCGGCACCGGGGAGCTGTTTTTT.

The chain uses TRBV11-3 and TRBJ2-1; D might be TRBD1 (8 bases). This CDR3 has 15 amino acids. V gave up 0 bases and J gave up 15 bases, with 21 bases separating them. Germline loops: CDR1 SGHNT, CDR2 YENEEA. DNA for the CDR3: TGTGCCAGCAGCTTAGATCGTGGCAGGGGGCGGGGGCGGTTCTTC. This codes for CASSLDRGRGRGRFF.